The rows below give T cell receptor beta chains drawn from one sample of a study of CD4 T cells in relation to SARS-CoV-2 and coronaviruses. Assay used: immunoSEQ multiplex PCR; TCRdb lists only in-frame clones, some missing. This table has about 68,000 clones, more than 80% appearing once. The specimen was naive CD4+ T cells from PBMCs. The receptors originated from a human donor in good health. Both conserved end residues are part of each CDR3. D genes are given only for firm matches. Clone size is not always given. Where it is, it says once, few, many or a class for expanded clones.

V gene: TRBV7-2; D gene: -; clone size: once; J gene: TRBJ1-5; CDR3 DNA: TGTGCCAGCAGCTTAGGGGGGACCGGTTCCCAGCATTTT; CDR3 protein: CASSLGGTGSQHF
V gene: TRBV2; D gene: -; clone size: -; J gene: TRBJ1-1; CDR3 DNA: TGTGCCAGCAGTGACCGGGACACCGCCAGGGCTGAAGCTTTCTTT; CDR3 protein: CASSDRDTARAEAFF
V gene: TRBV2; D gene: -; clone size: -; J gene: TRBJ1-2; CDR3 DNA: TGTGCCAGCAGTGACAACAGGGAGGTTGGCTACACCTTC; CDR3 protein: CASSDNREVGYTF
V gene: TRBV5-1; D gene: -; clone size: -; J gene: TRBJ2-7; CDR3 DNA: TGCGCCAGCAGCTTGGATGGACCGCCCTACGAGCAGTACTTC; CDR3 protein: CASSLDGPPYEQYF
V gene: TRBV9; D gene: -; clone size: -; J gene: TRBJ1-1; CDR3 DNA: TGTGCCAGCAGCGTAGGGCAGGGAGACACTGAAGCTTTCTTT; CDR3 protein: CASSVGQGDTEAFF
V gene: TRBV4-1; D gene: TRBD2; clone size: -; J gene: TRBJ2-1; CDR3 DNA: TGCGCCAGCAGCCAACGGGGGGAGGGGCCGTACAATGAGCAGTTCTTC; CDR3 protein: CASSQRGEGPYNEQFF
V gene: TRBV7-9; D gene: -; clone size: -; J gene: TRBJ1-5; CDR3 DNA: TGTGCCAGCAGCTTTTGGGACACTAATCAGCCCCAGCATTTT; CDR3 protein: CASSFWDTNQPQHF
V gene: TRBV5-1; D gene: TRBD1; clone size: -; J gene: TRBJ2-3; CDR3 DNA: TGCGCCAGCAGCTTGGATTCAGGGGGCCGCACAGATACGCAGTATTTT; CDR3 protein: CASSLDSGGRTDTQYF
V gene: TRBV5-8; D gene: TRBD2; clone size: few; J gene: TRBJ2-7; CDR3 DNA: TGTGCCAGCAGCCCGACTAGCGGGGACTCCTACGAGCAGTACTTC; CDR3 protein: CASSPTSGDSYEQYF
V gene: TRBV10-1; D gene: -; clone size: -; J gene: TRBJ2-1; CDR3 DNA: TGCGCCAGCAGTCGACTAGGCGAATACAATGAGCAGTTCTTC; CDR3 protein: CASSRLGEYNEQFF
V gene: TRBV27; D gene: -; clone size: -; J gene: TRBJ1-3; CDR3 DNA: TGTGCCAGCAGGGCGACAGCTTCTGGAAACACCATATATTTT; CDR3 protein: CASRATASGNTIYF
V gene: TRBV7-9; D gene: -; clone size: -; J gene: TRBJ1-2; CDR3 DNA: TGTGCCAGCAGCTTAACCCATCGTGCGTCAGGTCTCAACTATGGCTACACCTTC; CDR3 protein: CASSLTHRASGLNYGYTF
V gene: TRBV14; D gene: -; clone size: -; J gene: TRBJ1-2; CDR3 DNA: TGTGCCAGCAGCCAGGTTAGGGATTCTGGCTACACCTTC; CDR3 protein: CASSQVRDSGYTF
V gene: TRBV12-3/TRBV12-4; D gene: -; clone size: -; J gene: TRBJ2-3; CDR3 DNA: TGTGCCAGCAGTTTTAAAGATACGCAGTATTTT; CDR3 protein: CASSFKDTQYF
V gene: TRBV4-1; D gene: -; clone size: -; J gene: TRBJ2-7; CDR3 DNA: TGCGCAGCCCACAGGGCCTCCTACGAGCAGTACTTC; CDR3 protein: CAAHRASYEQYF
V gene: TRBV19; D gene: TRBD2; clone size: -; J gene: TRBJ2-1; CDR3 DNA: TGTGCCAGTAGTACGATAGCGGGCTCGTACAATGAGCAGTTCTTC; CDR3 protein: CASSTIAGSYNEQFF
V gene: TRBV7-3; D gene: -; clone size: -; J gene: TRBJ2-7; CDR3 DNA: TGTGCCAGCAGCACGAGGGACGGCTACGAGCAGTACTTC; CDR3 protein: CASSTRDGYEQYF
V gene: TRBV6-2/TRBV6-3; D gene: -; clone size: -; J gene: TRBJ1-5; CDR3 DNA: TGTGCCAGCAGTCCCCAGAGGGGGAGCCATAGCAATCAGCCCCAGCATTTT; CDR3 protein: CASSPQRGSHSNQPQHF
V gene: TRBV14; D gene: -; clone size: -; J gene: TRBJ1-4; CDR3 DNA: TGTGCCAGCAGCCCGGTCGGCAGAGCAACTAATGAAAAACTGTTTTTT; CDR3 protein: CASSPVGRATNEKLFF
V gene: TRBV5-1; D gene: -; clone size: -; J gene: TRBJ1-2; CDR3 DNA: TGCGCCAGCAGCTCTGGATGGGGGCTAGGCGACGGCTACACCTTC; CDR3 protein: CASSSGWGLGDGYTF
V gene: TRBV28; D gene: TRBD2; clone size: -; J gene: TRBJ2-3; CDR3 DNA: TGTGCCAGCAGTGTGTCGGGACTAGCGACGGGTTACCCAGATACGCAGTATTTT; CDR3 protein: CASSVSGLATGYPDTQYF
V gene: TRBV19; D gene: TRBD2; clone size: once; J gene: TRBJ2-7; CDR3 DNA: TGTGCCAGTAGCCGCGGGGGGAGGCCCCCCTACGAGCAGTACTTC; CDR3 protein: CASSRGGRPPYEQYF